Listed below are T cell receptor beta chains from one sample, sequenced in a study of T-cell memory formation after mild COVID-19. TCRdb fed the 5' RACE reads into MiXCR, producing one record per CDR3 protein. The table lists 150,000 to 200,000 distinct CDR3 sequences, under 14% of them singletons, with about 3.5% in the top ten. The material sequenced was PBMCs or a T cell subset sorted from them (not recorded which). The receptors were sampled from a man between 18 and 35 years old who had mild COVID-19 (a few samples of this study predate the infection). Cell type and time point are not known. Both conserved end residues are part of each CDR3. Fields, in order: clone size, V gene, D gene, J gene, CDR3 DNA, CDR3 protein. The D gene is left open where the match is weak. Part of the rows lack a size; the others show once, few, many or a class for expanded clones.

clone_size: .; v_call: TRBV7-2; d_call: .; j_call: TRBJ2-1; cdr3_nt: TGTGCCAGCAGCTTAGGATGGGCAGGGTACAATGAGCAGTTCTTC; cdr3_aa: CASSLGWAGYNEQFF
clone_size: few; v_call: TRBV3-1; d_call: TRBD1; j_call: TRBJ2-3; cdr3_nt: TGTGCCAGCAGCCAGGGGACAGGGCACCCCACAGATACGCAGTATTTT; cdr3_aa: CASSQGTGHPTDTQYF
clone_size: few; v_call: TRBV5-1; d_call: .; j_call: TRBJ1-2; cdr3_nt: TGCGCCAGCAGCTTGTCAGGAGGGGTTGCGAGCTATGGCTACACCTTC; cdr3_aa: CASSLSGGVASYGYTF
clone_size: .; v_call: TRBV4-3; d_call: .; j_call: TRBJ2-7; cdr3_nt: TGCGCCAGCAGCCGTGAAGGGTTTAACGAGCAGTACTTC; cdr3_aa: CASSREGFNEQYF
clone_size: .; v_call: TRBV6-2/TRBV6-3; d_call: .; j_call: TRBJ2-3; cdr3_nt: TGTGCCAGCAGGATCTATTGGGGAGGAACAGATACGCAGTATTTT; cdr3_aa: CASRIYWGGTDTQYF
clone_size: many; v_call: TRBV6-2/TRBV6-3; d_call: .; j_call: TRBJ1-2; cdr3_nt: TGTGCCAGCAGCCGAGAATCTGGCTACACCTTC; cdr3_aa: CASSRESGYTF
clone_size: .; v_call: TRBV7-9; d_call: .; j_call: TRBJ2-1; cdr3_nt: TGTGCCAGCAGCTTCCTCCTCAATGAGCAGTTCTTC; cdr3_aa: CASSFLLNEQFF
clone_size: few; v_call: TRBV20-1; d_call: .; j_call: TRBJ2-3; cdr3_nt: TGCAGTGCCCCGACAGCTAGCACAGATACGCAGTATTTT; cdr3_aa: CSAPTASTDTQYF
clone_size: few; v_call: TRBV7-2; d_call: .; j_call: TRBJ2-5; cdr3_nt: TGTGCCAGCAGCTTAGATTGGGGAACCCTTGAGGGCCAGTACTTC; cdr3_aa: CASSLDWGTLEGQYF
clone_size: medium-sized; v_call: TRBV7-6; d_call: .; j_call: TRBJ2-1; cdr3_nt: TGTGCCAGCAGCTCACCAGGGTCGGGGAGCAATGAGCAGTTCTTC; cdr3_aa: CASSSPGSGSNEQFF
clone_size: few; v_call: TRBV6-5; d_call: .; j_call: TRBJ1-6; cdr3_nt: TGTGCCAGCAGTCAGACAGCTGGTGCCCTCCACTTT; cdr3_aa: CASSQTAGALHF
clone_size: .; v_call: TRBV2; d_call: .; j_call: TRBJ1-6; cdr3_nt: TGTGCCAGCGAGGGGGGGAGAGCACCCCTCCACTTT; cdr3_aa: CASEGGRAPLHF
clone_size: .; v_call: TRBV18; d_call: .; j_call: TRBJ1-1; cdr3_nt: TGTGCCAGCTCACCACGGAGACAGGTGGACACTGAAGCTTTCTTT; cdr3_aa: CASSPRRQVDTEAFF
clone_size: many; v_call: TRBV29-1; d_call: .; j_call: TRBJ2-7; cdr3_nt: TGCAGCGTAGGGACCTCATACGAGCAGTACTTC; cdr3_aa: CSVGTSYEQYF
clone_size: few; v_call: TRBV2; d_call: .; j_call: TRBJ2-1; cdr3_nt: TGTGCCAGCAGTGAACAGGGGGGTAGTGAGCAGTTCTTC; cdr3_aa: CASSEQGGSEQFF
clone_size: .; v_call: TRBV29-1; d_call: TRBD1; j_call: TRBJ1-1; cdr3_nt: TGCAGCGTTCTTGGGGACAGGGTGAACACTGAAGCTTTCTTT; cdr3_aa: CSVLGDRVNTEAFF
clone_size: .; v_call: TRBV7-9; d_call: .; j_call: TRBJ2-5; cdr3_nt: TGTGCCAGCAGCTTAGACAGTCTTGGGACCCAGTACTTC; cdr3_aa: CASSLDSLGTQYF
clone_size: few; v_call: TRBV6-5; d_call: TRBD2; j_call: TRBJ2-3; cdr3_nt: TGTGCCGCTCAGCGGGGGCCCACAGATACGCAGTATTTT; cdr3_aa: CAAQRGPTDTQYF
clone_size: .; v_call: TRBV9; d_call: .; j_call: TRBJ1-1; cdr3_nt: TGTGCCAGCAGCGTAGGGGTAGAGACTGAAGCTTTCTTT; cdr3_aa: CASSVGVETEAFF
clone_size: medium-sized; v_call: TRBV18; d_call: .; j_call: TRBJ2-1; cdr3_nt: TGTGCCAGCTCACCACCGGCGGGGACCGCCTACAATGAGCAGTTCTTC; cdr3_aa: CASSPPAGTAYNEQFF
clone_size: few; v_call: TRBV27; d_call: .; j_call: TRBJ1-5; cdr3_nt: TGTGCCAGCAGTTTTATAGATCAGCCCCAGCATTTT; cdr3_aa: CASSFIDQPQHF
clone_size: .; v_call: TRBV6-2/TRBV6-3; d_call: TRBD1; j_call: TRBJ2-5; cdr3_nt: TGTGCCAGCAGAGACAGGGTGGACAAGAGGACCCAGTACTTC; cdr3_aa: CASRDRVDKRTQYF
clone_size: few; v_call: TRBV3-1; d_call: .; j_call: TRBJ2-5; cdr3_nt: TGTGCCAGCAGCCAAGAAATAGGCAGCCAAGAGACCCAGTACTTC; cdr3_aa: CASSQEIGSQETQYF
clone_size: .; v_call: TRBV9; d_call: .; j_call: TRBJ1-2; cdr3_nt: TGTGCCAGCAGCGTAGGAGGTTTGGGGCAGAATGGCTACACCTTC; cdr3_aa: CASSVGGLGQNGYTF
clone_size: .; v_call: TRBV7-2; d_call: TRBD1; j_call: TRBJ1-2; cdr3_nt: TGTGCCAGCAGCTTAGCGACAGGGGGCGATGGCTACACCTTC; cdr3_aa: CASSLATGGDGYTF
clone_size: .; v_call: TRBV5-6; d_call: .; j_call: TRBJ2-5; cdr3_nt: TGTGCCAGCAGCTTTGAGATCCAAGAGACCCAGTACTTC; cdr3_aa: CASSFEIQETQYF
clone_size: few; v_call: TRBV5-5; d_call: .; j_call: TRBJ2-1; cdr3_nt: TGTGCCAGCAGCCCGGGCTCCCGCCTTGGGGAGCAGTTCTTC; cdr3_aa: CASSPGSRLGEQFF
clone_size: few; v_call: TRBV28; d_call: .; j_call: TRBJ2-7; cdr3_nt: TGTGCCAGCACCAAGGGTCCAGGGGTTTACGAGCAGTACTTC; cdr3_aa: CASTKGPGVYEQYF
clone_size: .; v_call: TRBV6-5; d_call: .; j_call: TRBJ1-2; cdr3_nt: TGTGCCAGCAGTTCCCGGTCAGGGTCCTATGGCTACACCTTC; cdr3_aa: CASSSRSGSYGYTF
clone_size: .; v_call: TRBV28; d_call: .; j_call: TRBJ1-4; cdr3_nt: TGTGCCAGCAATATCCCCGGCAATGAAAAACTGTTTTTT; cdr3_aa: CASNIPGNEKLFF
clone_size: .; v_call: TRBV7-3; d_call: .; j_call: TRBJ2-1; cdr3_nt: TGTGCCAGCAGCCAGGCGGGCTCCTACAATGAGCAGTTCTTC; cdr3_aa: CASSQAGSYNEQFF
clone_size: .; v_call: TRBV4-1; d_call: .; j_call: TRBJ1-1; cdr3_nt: TGCGCCAGCAGTCAAGAAAAGGTCATGAACACTGAAGCTTTCTTT; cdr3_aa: CASSQEKVMNTEAFF
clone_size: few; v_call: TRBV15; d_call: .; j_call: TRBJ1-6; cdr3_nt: TGTGCCACCAGCAGAGGGGTCACGGGGGCCCAACCCTTGGGGAATTCACCCCTCCACTTT; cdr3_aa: CATSRGVTGAQPLGNSPLHF
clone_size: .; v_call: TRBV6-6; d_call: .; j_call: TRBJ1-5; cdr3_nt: TGTGCCAGCAGTTACCAGGACGGCAATCAGCCCCAGCATTTT; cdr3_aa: CASSYQDGNQPQHF
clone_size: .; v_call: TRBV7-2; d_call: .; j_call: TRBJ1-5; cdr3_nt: TGTGCCAGCAGCCCGGAGACCCACAGCGATCAGCCCCAGCATTTT; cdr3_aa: CASSPETHSDQPQHF
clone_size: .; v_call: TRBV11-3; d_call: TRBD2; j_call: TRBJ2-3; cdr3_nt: TGTGCCAGCAGCTTTTCCGGGACTACCAGCACAGATACGCAGTATTTT; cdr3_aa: CASSFSGTTSTDTQYF